These 5 T cell receptor beta chains originate from one sample sequenced in a study of shared clonotypes between healthy human individuals. Only in-frame clones appear in the TCRdb table, and some are missing; sequencing was by immunoSEQ multiplex PCR. The table has about 600,000 clones, approximately 97% seen once; the top ten hold 0.057%. The sequenced material came from naive CD4+ T cells sorted from blood. Subset indicated: CD45RA+ positively selected. These receptors all come from a woman aged 25 to 39 in good health.

J is TRBJ1-3 and V is TRBV28; D call uncertain. CDR1 and CDR2 from the germline V gene are MDHEN and SYDVKM. The CDR3 extends over 16 amino acids. The V and J ends lost 3 bases and 0 bases respectively, with 12 bases between them. The CDR3 DNA is TGTGCCAGCAGTTTGTATCCGCTGAGCTCTGGAAACACCATATATTTT. It translates to CASSLYPLSSGNTIYF.

A note on this clone: Other DNA sequences in this specimen translate into the identical CDR3. The rearrangement uses TRBV5-1 and TRBJ1-1; D remains unclear. Trimming removed 0 bases from V and 0 bases from J, with 3 bases in between. Germline V gene lookup returns CDR1 SGHRS and CDR2 YFSETQ. This CDR3 spans 13 amino acids. CDR3 DNA sequence: TGCGCCAGCAGCTTGGTCGTGAACACTGAAGCTTTCTTT. This translates into CASSLVVNTEAFF. Together with reference TRBV5-1 and TRBJ1-1, the CDR3 gives the full variable domain: KAGVTQTPRYLIKTRGQQVTLSCSPISGHRSVSWYQQTPGQGLQFLFEYFSETQRNKGNFPGRFSGRQFSNSRSEMNVSTLELGDSALYLCASSLVVNTEAFFGQGTRLTVV.

This chain's CDR3 is CSVETSYYEQYF. The CDR3 DNA reads TGCAGCGTTGAGACTAGTTATTACGAGCAGTACTTC. This sequence joins TRBV29-1 and TRBJ2-7, with D perhaps TRBD2 (6 bases). Trimming removed 3 bases from V and 4 bases from J, with 10 bases in between. Germline CDR1 SQVTM, CDR2 ANQGSEA. The CDR3 is 12 amino acids.

CDR3 in DNA: TGTGCCAGCACCGTTAGACAACCCAATGAAAAACTGTTTTTT. Translation gives CASTVRQPNEKLFF. This chain joins TRBV6-1 and TRBJ1-4; D is ambiguous. The CDR3 is 14 residues long. Germline CDR1 reads MNHNS; CDR2 reads SASEGT. The germline V and J ends were trimmed by 7 bases and 5 bases, with 14 bases remaining between them.

The chain employs TRBV28 and TRBJ1-4; D is undetermined. CDR3 length: 15 amino acids. Trimming took 1 base from V and 0 from J, leaving 6 bases between them. Germline loops: CDR1 MDHEN, CDR2 SYDVKM. The CDR3 region has the DNA TGTGCCAGCAGTTTATACCCTGCAACTAATGAAAAACTGTTTTTT. Translation gives CASSLYPATNEKLFF.